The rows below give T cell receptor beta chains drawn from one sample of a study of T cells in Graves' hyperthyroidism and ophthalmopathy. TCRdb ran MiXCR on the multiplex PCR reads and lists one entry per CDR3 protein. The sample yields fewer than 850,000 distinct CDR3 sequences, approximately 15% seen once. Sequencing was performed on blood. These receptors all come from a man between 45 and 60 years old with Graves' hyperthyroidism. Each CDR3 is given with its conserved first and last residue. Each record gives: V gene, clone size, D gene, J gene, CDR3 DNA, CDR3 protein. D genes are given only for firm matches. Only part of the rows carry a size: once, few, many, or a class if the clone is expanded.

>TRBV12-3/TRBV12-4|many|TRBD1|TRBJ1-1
TGTGCCAGCAGTTTAGAGGGGGCCCTTCGGGAGACTGAAGCTTTCTTT
CASSLEGALRETEAFF
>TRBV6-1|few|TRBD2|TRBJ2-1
TGTGCCAGCACCTTTAGCGGGAGGAGCTCCTACAATGAGCAGTTCTTC
CASTFSGRSSYNEQFF
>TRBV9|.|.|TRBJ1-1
TGTGCCAGCAGCGTAGAGGGTGGGGGGGGCACTGAAGCTTTCTTT
CASSVEGGGGTEAFF
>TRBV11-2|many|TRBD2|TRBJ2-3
TGTGCCAGCAGCCACGAACTAGCGGGAACAGATACGCAGTATTTT
CASSHELAGTDTQYF
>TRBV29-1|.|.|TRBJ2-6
TGCAGCGTTGCCAGGGCTGGGGCCAACGTCCTGACTTTC
CSVARAGANVLTF
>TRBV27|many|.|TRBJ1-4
TGTGCCAGCAGTTCGGGGGCGACGCCAAGTGGTAATGAAAAACTGTTTTTT
CASSSGATPSGNEKLFF
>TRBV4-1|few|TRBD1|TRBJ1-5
TGCGCCAGCAGCCGAGACAGGGACGGCAATCAGCCCCAGCATTTT
CASSRDRDGNQPQHF
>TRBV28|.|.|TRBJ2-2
TGTGCCAGCAGCCTAAGGACAGAGAACACCGGGGAGCTGTTTTTT
CASSLRTENTGELFF
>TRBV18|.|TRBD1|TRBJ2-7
TGTGCCAGCTCACTCGGACAGGGGGCGGACGAGCAGTACTTC
CASSLGQGADEQYF
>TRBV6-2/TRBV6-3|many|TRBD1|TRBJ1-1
TGTGCCAGCAGTAGACAGGGCGACGGCACTGAAGCTTTCTTT
CASSRQGDGTEAFF
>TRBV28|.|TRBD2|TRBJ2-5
TGTGCCAGCAGTTTTGCGGGACTAGCGGGATCGGGGTACTTC
CASSFAGLAGSGYF
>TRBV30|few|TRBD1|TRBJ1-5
TGTGCCTGGAGTGCATACTCGACAGGGTGGAGCAATCAGCCCCAGCATTTT
CAWSAYSTGWSNQPQHF
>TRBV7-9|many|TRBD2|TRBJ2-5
TGTGCCAGCCCACCCGGGGGGGGATCGAGTCAAGAGACCCAGTACTTC
CASPPGGGSSQETQYF
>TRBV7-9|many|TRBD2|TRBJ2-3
TGTGCCAGCGGAGTTACTAGCGGGAGATTTGGTACGCAGTATTTT
CASGVTSGRFGTQYF
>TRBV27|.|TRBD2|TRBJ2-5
TGTGCCAGCAGTTTTAGCGGGAGGGCCCTAAGAGAGACCCAGTACTTC
CASSFSGRALRETQYF
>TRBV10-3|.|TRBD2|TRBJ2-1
TGTGCCATCAGTGAGTCCCCGGGCCGAACTAGCGGGGCCTACAATGAGCAGTTCTTC
CAISESPGRTSGAYNEQFF
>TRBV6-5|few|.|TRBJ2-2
TGTGCCAGCAGTTCAAGCTTTTTCGGTCCTGGGGAGCTGTTTTTT
CASSSSFFGPGELFF
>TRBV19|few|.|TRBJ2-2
TGTGCCAGTTTACCAGGGGACCTGAACACCGGGGAGCTGTTTTTT
CASLPGDLNTGELFF
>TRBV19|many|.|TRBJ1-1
TGTGCCAGTAGTGCAGGACTCCAGGGCACTGAAGCTTTCTTT
CASSAGLQGTEAFF
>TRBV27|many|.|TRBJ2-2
TGTGCCAGCAGTTTACGGTCTCGCGGGGCAGGCACCGGGGAGCTGTTTTTT
CASSLRSRGAGTGELFF
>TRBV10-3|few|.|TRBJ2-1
TGTGCCGTGGGCCCTGGCGGGGACTACAATGAGCAGTTCTTC
CAVGPGGDYNEQFF
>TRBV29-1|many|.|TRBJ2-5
TGCAGCGTTCGGTCAGGGGAGACCCAGTACTTC
CSVRSGETQYF
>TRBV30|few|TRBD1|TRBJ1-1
TGTGCCTGGAGTGTACCCGACAGGGTGAACACTGAAGCTTTCTTT
CAWSVPDRVNTEAFF
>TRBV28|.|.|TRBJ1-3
TGTGCCAGCAGTTTACCCCGCTCTGGAAACACCATATATTTT
CASSLPRSGNTIYF
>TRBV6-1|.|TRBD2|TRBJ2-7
TGTGCCAGCAGTGGGACTAGCGGGAGATACGAGCAGTACTTC
CASSGTSGRYEQYF
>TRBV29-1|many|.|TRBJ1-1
TGCAGCGTTGTCGGGGAGGGACGAGCTTTCTTT
CSVVGEGRAFF
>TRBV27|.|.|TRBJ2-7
TGTGCCAGCAGTATGGGGGCCTGGGAGAGCTCCTACGAGCAGTACTTC
CASSMGAWESSYEQYF
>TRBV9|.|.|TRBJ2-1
TGTGCCAGCAGCGTGAGGACGGACTCCTACAATGAGCGGTTCTTC
CASSVRTDSYNERFF
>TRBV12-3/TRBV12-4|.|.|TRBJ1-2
TGTGCCAGCACCTCGGTAGGATTCTATGGCTACACCTTC
CASTSVGFYGYTF
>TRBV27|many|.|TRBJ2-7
TGTGCCAGCAGTCCCGTTGGACTATCCAGCTACGAGCAGTACTTC
CASSPVGLSSYEQYF
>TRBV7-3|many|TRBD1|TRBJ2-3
TGTGCCAGCAGCTCGACAGGGACAGATACGCAGTATTTT
CASSSTGTDTQYF
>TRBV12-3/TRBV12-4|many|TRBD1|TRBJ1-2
TGTGCCAGCAGGCCAGAGGGGGCAGGACCCTATGGCTACACCTTC
CASRPEGAGPYGYTF
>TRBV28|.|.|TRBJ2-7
TGTGCCAGCAGTCGCCCCAACTACGGCTACGAGCAGTACTTC
CASSRPNYGYEQYF
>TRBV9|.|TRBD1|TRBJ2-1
TGTGCCAGCAGCGTTGGGACAGGGAGGGGCAATGAGCAGTTCTTC
CASSVGTGRGNEQFF
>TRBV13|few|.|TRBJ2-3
TGTGCCAGCAGCTTGCTAGGGGCATCAGATACGCAGTATTTT
CASSLLGASDTQYF
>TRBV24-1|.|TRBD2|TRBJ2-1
TGTGCCACCAGTGATGGCGGGAGGGCCTTTGAGCAGTTCTTC
CATSDGGRAFEQFF
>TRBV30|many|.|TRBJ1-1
TGTGCCTGGAGTCGGAAGCCCGGGGACACTGAAGCTTTCTTT
CAWSRKPGDTEAFF
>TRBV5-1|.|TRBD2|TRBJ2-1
TGCGCCAGCAGCAAATCCGGACTAGCGGCGGGGTCAGATGAGCAGTTCTTC
CASSKSGLAAGSDEQFF
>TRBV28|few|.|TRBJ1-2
TGTGCCAGCAGTACAGGGCAGAGGGGCTACACCTTC
CASSTGQRGYTF
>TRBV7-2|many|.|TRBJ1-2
TGTGCCAGCAGCTTAGGAGGGGCAGTAAGATACTATGGCTACACCTTC
CASSLGGAVRYYGYTF
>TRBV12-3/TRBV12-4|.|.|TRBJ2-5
TGTGCCAGCAGTTTGGACAGACAGACCCAGTACTTC
CASSLDRQTQYF
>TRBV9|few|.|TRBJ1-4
TGTGCCAGCAGCCTACCGGGGGCGGGGGAAAAACTGTTTTTT
CASSLPGAGEKLFF
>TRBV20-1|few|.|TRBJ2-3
TGCAGTGCTAGAGGACCGACTCGGGCAGATACGCAGTATTTT
CSARGPTRADTQYF
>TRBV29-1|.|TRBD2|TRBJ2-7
TGCAGCGTAGGGACTAGCGGGAGGGTTTTCCACGAGCAGTACTTC
CSVGTSGRVFHEQYF
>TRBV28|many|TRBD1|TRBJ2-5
TGTGCCAGCAGTTTAGGCCCCAACAGGGGAGAGACCCAGTACTTC
CASSLGPNRGETQYF
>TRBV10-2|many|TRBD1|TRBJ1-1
TGCGCCAGCAGTGCCCCTAAGACAGGGGGCACTGAAGCTTTCTTT
CASSAPKTGGTEAFF
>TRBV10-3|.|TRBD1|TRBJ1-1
TGTGCCATCAGTGAACGGGACAGACCGAACACTGAAGCTTTCTTT
CAISERDRPNTEAFF
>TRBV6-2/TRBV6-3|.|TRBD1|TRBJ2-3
TGTGCCAGCAGTGACACAGGGGGCCCAGATACGCAGTATTTT
CASSDTGGPDTQYF
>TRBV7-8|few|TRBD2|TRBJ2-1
TGTGCCAGCAGCTTAATGGGATGGACTAGCGGGAGTTACAATGAGCAGTTCTTC
CASSLMGWTSGSYNEQFF
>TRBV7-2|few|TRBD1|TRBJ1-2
TGTGCCAGCAGCTTAGGTCCGGACAGGGCCCTCTATGGCTACACCTTC
CASSLGPDRALYGYTF
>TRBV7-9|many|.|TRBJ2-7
TGTGCCAGCAGCTTAGCGTCGGGCTGGACCTACGAGCAGTACTTC
CASSLASGWTYEQYF
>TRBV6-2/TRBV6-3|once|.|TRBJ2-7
TGTGCCAGCAGTTACTCGAGGAGCATCCCCCTTCCCGGGCAGTACTTC
CASSYSRSIPLPGQYF
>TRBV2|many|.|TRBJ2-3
TGTGCCAGCCGGAAAGCGGAGACTAGCACAGATACGCAGTATTTT
CASRKAETSTDTQYF
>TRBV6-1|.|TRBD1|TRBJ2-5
TGTGCCAGCAGTGACCCCAACCTTGCTTACAGGGGGCCAGCTTTATGGGAGACCCAGTACTTC
CASSDPNLAYRGPALWETQYF
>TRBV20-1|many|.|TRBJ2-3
TGCAGTGCTAGCGTAGGGGGCACAGATACGCAGTATTTT
CSASVGGTDTQYF
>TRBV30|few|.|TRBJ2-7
TGTGTCTGGAGTGGGGACACCACCTACGAGCAGTACTTC
CVWSGDTTYEQYF
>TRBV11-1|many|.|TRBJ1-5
TGTGCCAGCTCACCGGGGCCAGAGGGCAATCAGCCCCAGCATTTT
CASSPGPEGNQPQHF